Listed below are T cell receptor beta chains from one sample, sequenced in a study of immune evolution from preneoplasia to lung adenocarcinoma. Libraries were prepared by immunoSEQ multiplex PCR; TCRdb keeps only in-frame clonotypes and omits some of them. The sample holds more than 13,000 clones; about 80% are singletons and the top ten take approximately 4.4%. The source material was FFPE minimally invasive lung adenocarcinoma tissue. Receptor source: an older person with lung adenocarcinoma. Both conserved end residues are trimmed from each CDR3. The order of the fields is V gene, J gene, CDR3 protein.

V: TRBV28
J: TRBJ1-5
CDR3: ASSSPTAGGAYQPQH

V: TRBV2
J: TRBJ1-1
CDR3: ARGETVGTEAF

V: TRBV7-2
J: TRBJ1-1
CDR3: ASSPNTGRGTEAF

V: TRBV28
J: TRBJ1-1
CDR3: ATLRLGAF

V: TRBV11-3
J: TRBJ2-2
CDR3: ASSRDAAGELF

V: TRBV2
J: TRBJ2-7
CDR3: ASHGGYYEQY

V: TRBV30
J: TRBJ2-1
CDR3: AWSVERAGEQF

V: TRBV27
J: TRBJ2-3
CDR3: ASSLNPGDTQY

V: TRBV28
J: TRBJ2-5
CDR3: ASSFLGAQETQY

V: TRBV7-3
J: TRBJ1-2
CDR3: ASSPGVRGNYGYT

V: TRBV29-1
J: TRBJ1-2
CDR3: SVRSGGGYT

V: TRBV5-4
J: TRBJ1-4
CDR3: ASGRTGAEDEKLF

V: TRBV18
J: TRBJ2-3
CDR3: ASSPRVGDTQY

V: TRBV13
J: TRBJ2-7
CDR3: ASSLGLNQGGDEQY

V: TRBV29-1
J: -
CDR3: SVGGTYYEQY

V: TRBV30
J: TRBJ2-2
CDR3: ACSAGPGFLDTGELF

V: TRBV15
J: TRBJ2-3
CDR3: ATSRQGLDTQY

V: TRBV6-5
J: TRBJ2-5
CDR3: ASRLGDETQY

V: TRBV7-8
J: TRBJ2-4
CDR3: ASSSDRNIQY

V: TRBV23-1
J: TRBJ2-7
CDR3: ASSQQLSGRSYEQY

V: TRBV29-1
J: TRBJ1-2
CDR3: SGRTGDGYT

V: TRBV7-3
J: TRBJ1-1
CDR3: ASSLTPNTEAF

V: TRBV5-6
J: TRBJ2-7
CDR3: ASTVSGTNPYEQY

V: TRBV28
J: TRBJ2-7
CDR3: ASTRGRSYEQY

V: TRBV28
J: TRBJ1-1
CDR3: ASSPLGERNTEAF

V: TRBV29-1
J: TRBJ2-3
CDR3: SEEFADTQY

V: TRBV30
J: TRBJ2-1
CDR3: AWRSPGTGGEQF

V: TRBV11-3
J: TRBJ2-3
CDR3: ASSLDCALKERTDTQY

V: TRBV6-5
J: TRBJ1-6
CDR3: ASSGGFSTGSPLH

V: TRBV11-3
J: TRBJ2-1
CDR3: ASSLATGGSWNEQF

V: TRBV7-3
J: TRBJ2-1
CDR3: ASSVGTSGGNEQF

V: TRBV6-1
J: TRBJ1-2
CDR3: ASSEAQGVQGGYT

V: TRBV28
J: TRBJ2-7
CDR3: ASSLEQAYEQY

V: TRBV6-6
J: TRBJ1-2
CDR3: ASSLGDIFNYGYT

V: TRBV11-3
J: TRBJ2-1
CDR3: ASSPVGRGLAGSYEQF

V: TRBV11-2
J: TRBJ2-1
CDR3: ASSLDWGGYNEQF

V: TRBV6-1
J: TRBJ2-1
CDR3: ASSETRGLAGTDEQF

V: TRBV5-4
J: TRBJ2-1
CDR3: ASSLPLAGTYNEQF

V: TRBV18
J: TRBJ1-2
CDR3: ASSPEQGGTYGYT